This TCR beta chain stems from a study of beta chain bispecific antibodies for T cell cancers. The overall study: Sequenced cells survived coculture with leukemia lines plus bispecific antibodies. The leukemia lines expressed TRBV12-3 (Jurkat) and TRBV5-5 (HPB-ALL). The study, taken as a whole, reports: Most targeted TRBV signal came from the leukemia cell line cells, not normal T cells.

TCRdb re-called the 5' RACE reads through MiXCR, storing one row per CDR3 protein. The sample lists approximately 20,000 distinct CDR3 sequences; roughly 3% were seen once. The CDR3 loop spans 16 amino acids. Trimming removed 7 bases from V and 6 bases from J, with 22 bases in between. Germline V gene lookup returns CDR1 LGHNA and CDR2 YNFKEQ. Blood mononuclear cells were expanded for about 3 days using either OKT3 anti-CD3 antibody or CD3/CD28 beads. Culture medium contained IL-2 at around 100 IU/ml and IL-7 at about 4.6 ng/ml. Bispecific antibody was added to some 50,000 normal T cells and some 50,000 target cells. There are many counts of this clonotype. The antigen remains unidentified.

The TCR sequence derives from a human donor in good health. Some clones in this sample may be carry-over from other donors' samples. The source material was healthy donor T cells cultured with leukemia cells. The chain employs TRBV4-2 and TRBJ1-5; maybe TRBD1 (6 bases). This CDR3 is CASNRPGGGYGQPQHF. CDR3 DNA sequence: TGTGCCAGCAACCGACCGGGAGGGGGTTACGGTCAGCCCCAGCATTTT.